What follows are 22 T cell receptor beta chains derived from one specimen sequenced in a study of regulatory T cells in long-lasting Graves disease. In building TCR beta libraries, iRepertoire HTBI primers were used together with Arm-PCR of CDR3 regions. TCRdb analysed the multiplex PCR reads with MiXCR anew, one entry per CDR3 protein. The sample records about 430,000 distinct CDR3 sequences, roughly 15% being singletons. Regarding time point: newly diagnosed GD, antithyroid drugs for less than 3 months. Extracted PBMC RNA gave rise to the TCR library. These data are also associated with another study on T cells in Graves' hyperthyroidism and ophthalmopathy.

This sample comprised peripheral blood mononuclear cells (PBMCs), obtained at new diagnosis, from a patient treated with antithyroid drugs. These receptor sequences come from a woman in her thirties or forties with Graves disease.

There are a few counts of this clonotype. Germline and junction disagree at one end, which may indicate a read error. The chain joins TRBV13 to TRBJ2-1; 9 bases agree with TRBD2. Germline V CDR1 and CDR2: PRHDT, FYEKMQ (reference sequence). This CDR3 is 15 amino acids long. CDR3 in amino acids: CANSLDYSGSYEQFF. In nucleotides, the CDR3 is TGTGCCAACAGCTTAGATTATAGCGGGAGCTATGAGCAGTTCTTC.

There are many counts of this clonotype. The V and J genes are TRBV11-3 and TRBJ1-2; D is perhaps TRBD1 (6 bases). The germline V and J ends were trimmed by 3 bases and 5 bases, with 16 bases remaining between them. The CDR3 consists of 15 residues. Looked up from germline, CDR1 is SGHNT and CDR2 is YENEEA. The CDR3 DNA sequence: TGTGCCAGCAGCTTTTCCTACAGGGAAGGGTATGGCTACACCTTC. Protein: CASSFSYREGYGYTF.

This clonotype came up many times. V is TRBV11-2 and J is TRBJ2-1; tentative D call: TRBD2 (5 bases). The CDR3 contains 14 residues. V lost 6 bases and J 1 base, leaving 10 bases between the germline ends. CDR1 and CDR2 (germline): SGHAT, FQNNGV. The CDR3 DNA reads as TGTGCCAGCAGTAAAACGGGATCCTACAATGAGCAGTTCTTC. Amino acid sequence: CASSKTGSYNEQFF.

This chain joins TRBV19 and TRBJ2-1; tentatively, D is TRBD2 (6 bases). The CDR3 sequence is 12 residues long. Per the germline V gene, CDR1 is LNHDA and CDR2 is SQIVND (reference sequence). V was shortened by 9 bases and J by 6 bases, with 12 bases between the two germline ends. The CDR3 DNA sequence: TGTGCCAGCGGGACTTGGGGCAATGAGCAGTTCTTC. Translation gives CASGTWGNEQFF.

A few counts support this clonotype. The rearrangement joins TRBV11-3 to TRBJ2-1, with TRBD2 identical over 7 bases. The CDR3 has 16 amino acids. Germline V gene data show CDR1 as SGHNT and CDR2 as YENEEA. The junction had 6 bases not matched to a gene; V was cut back by 1 base and J by 3 bases. The DNA for the CDR3 is TGTGCCAGCAGCTTAGGGGGCGGACTAGACTACAATGAGCAGTTCTTC. This gives the protein CASSLGGGLDYNEQFF.

J is TRBJ1-3 and V is TRBV19; D gene ambiguous. Trimming cost V 7 bases and J 3 bases, with 13 bases left between them. Germline CDR1 reads LNHDA; CDR2 reads SQIVND (reference sequence). This CDR3 has 14 amino acids. CDR3 coding DNA: TGTGCCAGTATTCCCGATACGGTTGGAAACACCATATATTTT. Translated: CASIPDTVGNTIYF.

This clonotype was counted at least ten times. The chain uses TRBV6-2 or TRBV6-3 and TRBJ2-7, with a tentative D call TRBD1 (6 bases). Germline assignment: CDR1 MNHEY and CDR2 SVGEGT. The CDR3 spans 15 residues. V lost 6 bases to trimming and J lost 4 bases, with 19 bases between them. CDR3 amino acids: CASSTNRAPFYEQYF. For the CDR3, the DNA is TGTGCCAGCAGCACTAACAGGGCCCCCTTTTACGAGCAGTACTTC.

This chain links TRBV20-1 with TRBJ2-1; 10 nucleotides line up with TRBD1. V was pared by 3 bases and J by 5 bases, with 4 bases of the junction left unmatched. The CDR3 is 14 amino acids. CDR1 and CDR2 from the germline V gene are DFQATT and SNEGSKA (reference sequence). The CDR3 sequence: CSARGDRGDNEQFF. The CDR3 DNA follows: TGCAGTGCTAGGGGGGACAGGGGAGACAATGAGCAGTTCTTC.

This clonotype was detected many times. V is TRBV15 and J is TRBJ2-3; D unresolved. Germline CDR1 is LNHNV and CDR2 is YYDKDF (reference sequence). CDR3 length equals 13 residues. V lost 8 bases and J 6 bases, leaving 15 bases between the germline ends. This CDR3 is CATSLQIGDTQYF. The CDR3 nucleotides read TGTGCCACCTCCCTCCAAATCGGTGATACGCAGTATTTT.

CDR3 in amino acids: CASSLVGTSGSKTQYF. CDR3 DNA sequence: TGTGCCAGCAGCTTGGTTGGGACTAGCGGGTCTAAGACCCAGTACTTC. The genes are TRBV5-6 and TRBJ2-5, with 12 bases matching TRBD2. Germline lookup yields CDR1 SGHDT and CDR2 YYEEEE. V trimming: 0 bases; J trimming: 6 bases; junction bases outside the gene matches: 6. The CDR3 sequence is 16 residues long.

Ten or more counts support this clonotype. This chain uses TRBV14 with TRBJ2-7, with a possible D match to TRBD2 (5 bases). The V gene lost 5 bases and the J gene lost 0 bases, with 8 bases spanning the gap. This CDR3 is 13 amino acids long. In germline, CDR1 is SGHDN, CDR2 FVKESK. The DNA of the CDR3 is TGTGCCAGCAGCACGGACTTCTCCTACGAGCAGTACTTC. Translating it yields CASSTDFSYEQYF.

This chain links TRBV30 with TRBJ1-5; D is uncertain. Germline V gene data show CDR1 as GTSNPN and CDR2 as SVGIG (reference sequence). CDR3 length: 13 amino acids. V was cut by 0 bases and J by 7 bases, with 10 bases left in between. The CDR3 sequence is CAWSVHGGQPQHF. In nucleotides, the CDR3 is TGTGCCTGGAGTGTCCACGGCGGACAGCCCCAGCATTTT.

This clonotype was detected a few times. The chain is built from TRBV6-9 and TRBJ1-2, with no clear D. V dropped 3 bases and J dropped 5 bases, with 13 bases sitting between them. The CDR3 covers 14 residues. CDR1 is MNHGY, CDR2 SVAAGI, per germline. The CDR3 sequence is CASSYLNRRYGYTF. The CDR3 DNA is TGTGCCAGCAGTTACCTGAATAGGAGGTATGGCTACACCTTC.

This clonotype was recorded many times. The CDR3, as DNA: TGTGCCAGCAGCCGCCCGGGGGGGCCGGGCCACGAGCAGTACTTC. As protein: CASSRPGGPGHEQYF. V gene TRBV11-2 combines with J gene TRBJ2-7; 8 bases are a match to TRBD2. From germline, CDR1 is SGHAT and CDR2 FQNNGV. Germline trimming cut 5 bases from V and 5 bases from J; bases unmatched to any gene: 11. This CDR3 comprises 15 residues. The variable domain in full, with the rest retrieved from reference TRBV11-2 and TRBJ2-7, is EAGVAQSPRYKIIEKRQSVAFWCNPISGHATLYWYQQILGQGPKLLIQFQNNGVVDDSQLPKDRFSAERLKGVDSTLKIQPAKLEDSAVYLCASSRPGGPGHEQYFGPGTRLTVT.

This clonotype was seen a few times. The V call is TRBV4-3, the J call TRBJ2-1; 9 positions agree with TRBD2. The CDR3 length is 15 residues. The V gene end was trimmed by 6 bases and the J gene end by 7 bases; junction bases not matched to a gene: 10. Germline V gene data show CDR1 as LGHNA and CDR2 as YSLEER. The CDR3 DNA sequence: TGCGCCAGCAGACGCGGGGTAGCGGGAGAAAATGAGCAGTTCTTC. Translating it yields CASRRGVAGENEQFF.

At least ten counts were recorded for this clonotype. The gene calls are TRBV9 and TRBJ2-1; 7 bases align to TRBD1. The CDR3 contains 14 residues. V trimming: 3 bases; J trimming: 5 bases; junction bases outside the gene matches: 5. Germline V gives CDR1 SGDLS, CDR2 YYNGEE. The CDR3 nucleotides read TGTGCCAGCAGCGAACAGGGGAGCGACAATGAGCAGTTCTTC. Translation gives CASSEQGSDNEQFF.

This clonotype was counted at least ten times. The gene calls are TRBV28 and TRBJ2-5; D is uncertain. CDR3 length: 16 residues. Germline V gene sequence: CDR1 MDHEN, CDR2 SYDVKM. V lost 1 base, J lost 5 bases, and 17 bases lay in between. The CDR3 sequence is CASSLFETRQGETQYF. CDR3 in DNA: TGTGCCAGCAGTTTATTTGAGACACGCCAAGGGGAGACCCAGTACTTC. Drawing the rest from reference TRBV28 and TRBJ2-5, the complete variable domain is DVKVTQSSRYLVKRTGEKVFLECVQDMDHENMFWYRQDPGLGLRLIYFSYDVKMKEKGDIPEGYSVSREKKERFSLILESASTNQTSMYLCASSLFETRQGETQYFGPGTRLLVL.

This clonotype has at least ten counts. The rearrangement joins TRBV11-2 to TRBJ2-7; maybe TRBD1 (6 bases). The CDR3 runs to 12 residues. The germline gives CDR1 SGHAT, CDR2 FQNNGV. Trimming took 6 bases from V and 3 from J, leaving 9 bases between them. CDR3 sequence (DNA): TGTGCCAGCAGTCCGGGACACTACGAGCAGTACTTC. This codes for CASSPGHYEQYF.

This chain uses TRBV6-1 with TRBJ2-7, with 7 bases that match TRBD2. V shed 5 bases, J shed 4 bases, and the junction held 14 bases outside the gene matches. Germline V gene data show CDR1 as MNHNS and CDR2 as SASEGT. The CDR3 has 16 amino acids. The CDR3 here is CASSNPLQGGKYEQYF. The CDR3 nucleotides read TGTGCCAGCAGTAATCCCCTGCAGGGAGGGAAGTACGAGCAGTACTTC.

This clonotype was counted many times. This sequence joins TRBV20-1 and TRBJ2-5; D may be TRBD1 (6 bases). The germline V gene encodes CDR1 DFQATT and CDR2 SNEGSKA (reference sequence). V shed 3 bases and J shed 5 bases, with 22 bases lying between them. This CDR3 is 16 amino acids long. The CDR3 spells CSASPSTGPPGETQYF. The CDR3 DNA reads TGCAGTGCTAGCCCCTCGACAGGACCTCCCGGGGAGACCCAGTACTTC.

This clonotype was counted many times. This sequence joins TRBV7-8 and TRBJ2-7; D remains ambiguous. CDR1 and CDR2 (germline): SGHVS, FQNEAQ. The CDR3 runs 15 residues. The V gene lost 1 base and the J gene lost 4 bases, with 14 bases spanning the gap. In nucleotides, the CDR3 is TGTGCCAGCAGCTTAGGTTATAAGATGGATTACGAGCAGTACTTC. Amino acid sequence: CASSLGYKMDYEQYF.

This clonotype was seen repeatedly, ten times or more. The chain couples TRBV6-5 to TRBJ2-2; D unresolved. The CDR3 is made up of 16 amino acids. The germline gives CDR1 MNHEY, CDR2 SVGAGI. The V gene lost 2 bases and the J gene lost 2 bases, with 12 bases spanning the gap. CDR3 bases: TGTGCCAGCAGTTACGGGTGGGATCTAAACACCGGGGAGCTGTTTTTT. Encoded protein: CASSYGWDLNTGELFF.